This T cell receptor (delta chain) is from a study of γδ T cells in repeated Plasmodium falciparum infection. Study-level information: The natural-infection arm compared Malian children under seasonal malaria with matched Australian children. Four controlled malaria infections with P. falciparum NF54 spanned about 23 months.

TRG and TRD sequences were obtained from every sorted gammadelta sample. TCRdb reanalysed the multiplex PCR reads with CATT. This table holds roughly 90,000 delta-chain clones, 0.85% to 1% found once. As concerns this clone: A far larger clone is just one base off, so this is likely a read error. The same CDR3 also results from other DNA sequences found in this sample.

What was sequenced was gamma-delta T cells from blood. This clonotype originated in a pool of human donors (malaria-infected and uninfected, not separated).

The CDR3 reads CACDTVGKGESWDTRQMFF. The CDR3 DNA reads TGTGCCTGTGACACCGTTGGGAAAGGAGAATCCTGGGACACCCGACAAATGTTTTTC. No J gene call was made, and the V gene is TRDV2; the table assigns TRDD3, which was not confirmed against the DNA. CDR1 and CDR2 (germline): GEAIGNYY, EKD. This CDR3 is built from 19 residues.